The 2 T cell receptor beta chains listed next were all sequenced from one sample in a study of cytomegalovirus exposure and HLA in healthy donors. With 60 Vbeta and 13 Jbeta primers, the PCR was carried out. Clones were read by immunoSEQ multiplex PCR, and TCRdb kept only the in-frame ones, dropping some. Of 150,000 or so clones listed, approximately 76% are singletons. Sequencing used PBMCs. The receptors shown here come from a female donor in good health and CMV-seronegative.

The genes are TRBV30 and TRBJ2-3; D unclear. The CDR3 spans 14 residues. V gave up 1 base and J gave up 2 bases, with 10 bases separating them. CDR1 and CDR2 (germline): GTSNPN, SVGIG (reference sequence). The chain's CDR3 is CAWSGLSITDTQYF. In nucleotides, the CDR3 is TGTGCCTGGAGTGGTTTAAGCATCACAGATACGCAGTATTTT.

This chain uses TRBV14 with TRBJ1-1, with 7 positions matching TRBD1. Losses at the gene ends were 4 bases for V and 0 bases for J; bases not matched to a gene: 5. The CDR3 consists of 15 residues. Per germline, CDR1 SGHDN and CDR2 FVKESK. CDR3 DNA sequence: TGTGCCAGCAGCCCCCTGACAGGGTTGAACACTGAAGCTTTCTTT. It encodes CASSPLTGLNTEAFF.